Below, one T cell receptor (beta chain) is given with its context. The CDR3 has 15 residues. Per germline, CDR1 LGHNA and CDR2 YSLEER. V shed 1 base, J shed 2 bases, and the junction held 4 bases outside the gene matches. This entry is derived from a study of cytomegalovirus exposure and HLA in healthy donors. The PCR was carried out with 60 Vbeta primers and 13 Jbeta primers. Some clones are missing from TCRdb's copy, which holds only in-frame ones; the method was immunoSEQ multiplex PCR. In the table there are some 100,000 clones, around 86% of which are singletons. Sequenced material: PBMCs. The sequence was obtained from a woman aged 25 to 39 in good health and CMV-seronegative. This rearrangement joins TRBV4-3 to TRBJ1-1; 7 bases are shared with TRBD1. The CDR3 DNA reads TGCGCCAGCAGCCAAGGGTCAGGGGGAAACACTGAAGCTTTCTTT. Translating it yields CASSQGSGGNTEAFF.